This is a list of T cell receptor beta chains from one sample in a study of blood T cell repertoires in COVID-19. The data were produced by immunoSEQ multiplex PCR, yet TCRdb's version contains in-frame clones alone and is incomplete. In the table there are 65,000 to 85,000 clones, over 65% of which are singletons. Sequenced sample: peripheral blood. All receptors come from a man aged 50 or older with active or convalescent COVID-19. CDR3s include the opening cysteine and the closing phenylalanine or tryptophan. The D gene is left open where the match is weak. Where a row states a size, it is once, few, many or the class of an expanded clone; other rows omit it.

j_gene: TRBJ1-6; abundance: NA; d_gene: TRBD1; v_gene: TRBV30; CDR3aa: CAWSVYPPGTADSPLHF; CDR3nt: TGTGCCTGGAGTGTATACCCCCCCGGGACAGCGGATTCACCCCTCCACTTT
j_gene: TRBJ1-3; abundance: NA; d_gene: NA; v_gene: TRBV2; CDR3aa: CASSPQGLYSGNTIYF; CDR3nt: TGTGCCAGCAGTCCCCAGGGATTATACTCTGGAAACACCATATATTTT
j_gene: TRBJ2-1; abundance: NA; d_gene: TRBD2; v_gene: TRBV5-1; CDR3aa: CASSLAAGTSSNHEQFF; CDR3nt: TGCGCCAGCAGCTTGGCCGCCGGGACTAGCTCTAATCATGAGCAGTTCTTC
j_gene: TRBJ1-2; abundance: NA; d_gene: NA; v_gene: TRBV30; CDR3aa: CAWSGVGEGGYTF; CDR3nt: TGTGCCTGGAGTGGAGTAGGGGAGGGTGGCTACACCTTC
j_gene: TRBJ1-1; abundance: many; d_gene: NA; v_gene: TRBV20-1; CDR3aa: CSASHLGYSKNTEAFF; CDR3nt: TGCAGTGCTAGTCATCTTGGGTACAGCAAGAACACTGAAGCTTTCTTT
j_gene: TRBJ2-1; abundance: NA; d_gene: TRBD2; v_gene: TRBV24-1; CDR3aa: CATSDPTSGGSAEQFF; CDR3nt: TGTGCCACCAGTGACCCAACTAGCGGGGGGTCCGCCGAGCAGTTCTTC
j_gene: TRBJ2-7; abundance: NA; d_gene: NA; v_gene: TRBV19; CDR3aa: CARRNRVPYEQYF; CDR3nt: TGTGCCAGGAGAAACAGGGTCCCCTACGAGCAGTACTTC
j_gene: TRBJ1-4; abundance: NA; d_gene: TRBD1; v_gene: TRBV7-2; CDR3aa: CASSLLTGGSEKLFF; CDR3nt: TGTGCCAGCAGCTTGCTTACAGGGGGGAGTGAAAAACTGTTTTTT
j_gene: TRBJ1-1; abundance: once; d_gene: TRBD1; v_gene: TRBV7-2; CDR3aa: CASSVDRVAFF; CDR3nt: TGTGCCAGCAGCGTAGACAGGGTAGCTTTCTTT
j_gene: TRBJ2-5; abundance: once; d_gene: TRBD1; v_gene: TRBV20-1; CDR3aa: CSASGTGGRETQYF; CDR3nt: TGCAGTGCTAGTGGGACAGGGGGGCGAGAGACCCAGTACTTC
j_gene: TRBJ1-4; abundance: NA; d_gene: NA; v_gene: TRBV5-6; CDR3aa: CASSLAGGEKLFF; CDR3nt: TGTGCCAGCAGCTTGGCCGGAGGGGAAAAACTGTTTTTT
j_gene: TRBJ1-4; abundance: NA; d_gene: NA; v_gene: TRBV28; CDR3aa: CASTTGGFNEKLFF; CDR3nt: TGTGCCAGCACTACCGGGGGTTTTAATGAAAAACTGTTTTTT
j_gene: TRBJ1-1; abundance: few; d_gene: NA; v_gene: TRBV20-1; CDR3aa: CSAPDTTEAFF; CDR3nt: TGCAGTGCCCCGGACACCACTGAAGCTTTCTTT